This entry concerns a single T cell receptor beta chain. As yet, its antigen is unknown. Germline-derived CDR1 and CDR2 are SGHTA and FQGNSA. CDR3 length: 14 amino acids. V dropped 5 bases and J dropped 4; count of bases not matched to a gene: 2. These data are taken from a study of OX40 agonist ivuxolimab in advanced cancers. For the study at large: Ivuxolimab doses were 0.01, 0.1, 0.3, 1.5, 3 or 10 mg/kg every 2 weeks.

Assay: immunoSEQ multiplex PCR; the TCRdb copy retains only in-frame clones and omits some. The top ten clones hold about 0.89% of a sample with fewer than 35,000 clones, roughly nine tenths of them seen once. Blood was sampled at baseline, cycle 4 day 1, and cycle 7 day 1. Study findings and constraints: Nonresponders, in some cases, also had low normalized T-cell clonal expansion. At 0.1 to 3.0 mg/kg and by week 6, CD4+ and CD8+ T cells in the blood had expanded clonally.

This clonotype originated in an adult with an advanced solid tumor such as melanoma, head and neck, liver or kidney cancer. Material: CD4+ or CD8+ T cells sorted from blood, obtained in a trial of the OX40 agonist ivuxolimab. The chain links TRBV7-2 to TRBJ2-5; TRBD2 agrees at 12 bases. DNA for the CDR3: TGTGCCAGCAGCAAGACTAGCGGGGGAGAGACCCAGTACTTC. This codes for CASSKTSGGETQYF.